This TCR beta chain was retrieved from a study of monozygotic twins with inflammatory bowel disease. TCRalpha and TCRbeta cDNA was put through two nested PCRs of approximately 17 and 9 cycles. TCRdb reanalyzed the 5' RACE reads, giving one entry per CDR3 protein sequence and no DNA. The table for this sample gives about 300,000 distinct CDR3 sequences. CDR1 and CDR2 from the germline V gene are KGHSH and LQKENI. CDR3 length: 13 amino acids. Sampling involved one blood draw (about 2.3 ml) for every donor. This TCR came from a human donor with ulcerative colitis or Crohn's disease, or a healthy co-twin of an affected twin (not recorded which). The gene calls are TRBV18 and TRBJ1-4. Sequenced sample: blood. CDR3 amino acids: CASSRYENEKLFF.